The clone carrying this T cell receptor (beta chain) was counted a single time. Antigen specificity is unknown. The sample is drawn from a study of T cell responses to AZD1222 COVID-19 vaccine. The CDR3 has 12 amino acids. From germline, CDR1 is MNHEY and CDR2 SMNVEV (reference sequence). The V gene lost 6 bases and the J gene lost 4 bases, with 9 bases spanning the gap. Clones were read by immunoSEQ multiplex PCR, and TCRdb kept only the in-frame ones, dropping some. The table lists some 100,000 clones, 85% to 90% of them singletons, with 10% in the top ten. Study findings and constraints: At baseline, seropositivity was found in only 6 or 7 AZD1222 recipients. Repertoires were collected only later (after the peak T cell response had occurred). Compared with day 0, the breadth and depth of the Spike-specific TCR repertoire rose significantly after two doses of AZD1222.

Sequenced material: peripheral blood, taken on day 0 of AZD1222 vaccination. The chain couples TRBV27 to TRBJ1-2; the D gene is possibly TRBD1 (5 bases). The clonotype comes from an adult in good health. CDR3 region: CASSPGVYGYTF. DNA for the CDR3: TGTGCCAGCAGCCCGGGGGTCTATGGCTACACCTTC.